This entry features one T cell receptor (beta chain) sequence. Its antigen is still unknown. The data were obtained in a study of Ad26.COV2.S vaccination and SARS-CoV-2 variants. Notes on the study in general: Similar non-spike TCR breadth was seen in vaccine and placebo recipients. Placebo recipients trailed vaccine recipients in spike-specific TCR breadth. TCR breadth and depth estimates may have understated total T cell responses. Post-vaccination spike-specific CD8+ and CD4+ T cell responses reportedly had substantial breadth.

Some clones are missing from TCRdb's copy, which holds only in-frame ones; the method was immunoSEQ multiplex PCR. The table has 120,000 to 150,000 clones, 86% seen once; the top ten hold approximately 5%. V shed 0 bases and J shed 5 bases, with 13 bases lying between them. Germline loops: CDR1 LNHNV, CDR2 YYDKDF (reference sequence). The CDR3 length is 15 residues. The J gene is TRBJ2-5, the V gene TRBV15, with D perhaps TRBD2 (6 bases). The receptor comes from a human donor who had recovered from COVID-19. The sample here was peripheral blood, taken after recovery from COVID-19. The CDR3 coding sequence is TGTGCCACCAGCAGAGATATGGGCGGGGCTGAGACCCAGTACTTC. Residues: CATSRDMGGAETQYF.